The source of this T cell receptor (beta chain) is a study of blood T cells in healthy people across ages. Whole-study findings and limits: The study found more naive CD4+ cells and higher diversity in long-lived than aged donors. Using unsorted PBMCs precluded a conclusive naive versus antigen-experienced comparison.

The CDR3 has 16 amino acids. With 0 bases removed from V and 2 bases from J, the gap between germline ends came to 12 bases. CDR1 MGHRA and CDR2 YSYEKL come from the germline V gene. It was with a sample-barcoded 5' primer and a J-beta primer mix that a second PCR of roughly 6 to 11 cycles was run. TCRdb reanalysed the 5' RACE reads using MiXCR and keeps one entry per CDR3 protein. The sample has some 1.8 million distinct CDR3 sequences, about two fifths seen once. In this sample, this clonotype turned up many times. Its antigen remains unidentified. Russia was home to the donors, healthy Caucasian individuals aged roughly 6 to 100.

The TCR was taken from a human donor in good health. The V call is TRBV4-1, the J call TRBJ2-3; D is undetermined. Material: blood. CDR3 DNA sequence: TGCGCCAGCAGCCAAGATTGGAGCGTTACCACAGATACGCAGTATTTT. Residues: CASSQDWSVTTDTQYF.